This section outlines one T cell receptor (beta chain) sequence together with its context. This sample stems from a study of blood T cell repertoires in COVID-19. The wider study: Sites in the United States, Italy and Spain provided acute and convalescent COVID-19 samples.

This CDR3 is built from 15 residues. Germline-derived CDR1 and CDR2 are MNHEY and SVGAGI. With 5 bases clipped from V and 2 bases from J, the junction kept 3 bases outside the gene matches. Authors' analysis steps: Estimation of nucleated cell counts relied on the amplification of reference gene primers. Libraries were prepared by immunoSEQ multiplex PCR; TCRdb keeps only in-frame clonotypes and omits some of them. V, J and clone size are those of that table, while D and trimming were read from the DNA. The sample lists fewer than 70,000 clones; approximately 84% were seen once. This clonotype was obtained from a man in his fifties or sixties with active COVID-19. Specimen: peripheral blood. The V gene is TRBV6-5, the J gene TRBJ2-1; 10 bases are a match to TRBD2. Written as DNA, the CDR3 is TGTGCCAGCAGTACACTAGCGGGGACCTACAATGAGCAGTTCTTC. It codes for CASSTLAGTYNEQFF.